This TCR beta chain was profiled in a study of blood T cells in healthy people across ages (dated by TCRdb to 2013 to 2016). The study in broad terms: In model experiments, roughly one uniquely barcoded TCR beta cDNA molecule per two T cells was captured by template switching. Using deep sequencing normalized with unique cDNA molecular identifiers, the study measured how TCR beta repertoire diversity changes with age. Four age groups were formed from the donors: young (average roughly 16 years), middle-aged (around 41), aged (62) and long-lived (about 80). To avoid experimental bias, donors of different ages were spread randomly across the sequencing lanes. Two additional independent replicas of 1 million unique cDNA reads from the same blood draw were analyzed for two donors (one aged 18 to 29 and one aged 80 or older). Study-wide findings and limitations: A strong correlation was found between observed TCR beta diversity and the percentage of naive T cells measured by flow cytometry. Since profiling was done on bulk unsorted PBMCs, naive and antigen-experienced compartments could not be conclusively compared. As age increased, observed TCR beta diversity per million T cells dropped in a roughly linear way, and a significant reduction was already evident by age around 41. The long-lived group showed more naive CD4+ T cells, fewer expanded clones and increased TCR diversity than the aged group, suggesting age selection. Donor CMV infection status was unknown, potentially confounding age-related changes in expanded clonotypes. Estimates of total diversity based on one million sequenced T cells were considered lower bounds and underestimates.

Many counts were recorded for this clonotype. This receptor's antigen is unknown. No qualities accompany the bases; no much larger clone lies one base away. Donors were 30 to 45 systemically healthy Caucasian individuals from Russia aged roughly 6 to 90 years. Each donor gave about 9.7 milliliters of peripheral blood, drawn into EDTA-treated Vacutainer tubes. Ficoll-Paque density-gradient centrifugation was used to isolate PBMCs, with at least 7 million per sample. Trizol reagent was used to extract total RNA from the PBMCs, yielding at least 5 micrograms per sample. For every donor, an aliquot of PBMCs went through flow cytometry to measure the percentages of naive CD45RAhigh/CD27high T cells. A distance of 18 bases separates the germline ends of V and J, which lose 6 bases and 6 bases respectively. The CDR3 measures 15 amino acids from cysteine to phenylalanine. Of the read, only the CDR3 DNA is kept; its 45 bases are in frame from base 1. CDR1 is given as DFQATT and CDR2 as SNEGSKA, both from the germline V gene (reference sequence).

Library prep was done by 5' RACE. Reads for this sample came from an Illumina HiSeq 2500. A second about 7 to 12 cycle PCR used a sample-barcoded 5' primer and a J-beta primer mix. Each TCR beta cDNA molecule received a unique molecular identifier from a template-switch 5' adaptor carrying 12 random nucleotides. At least 2.5 million CDR3-containing paired-end reads were obtained from each sample. All of the RNA was converted into first-strand cDNA using the Mint cDNA synthesis kit, with a TRBC-specific oligonucleotide serving as the primer. After uracil-DNA glycosylase treatment, a first 18-cycle PCR used universal primers M1SS and BC2_uni_R on all cDNA. The authors processed their data as follows. Normalization of each sample was performed by random selection of 1 million high-quality reads, each carrying a distinct molecular identifier. Instead of being binned into consensus sequences, reads with shared molecular identifiers were discarded. MiTCR, run with a Q25 quality threshold and the strictest error-elimination algorithm, handled CDR3 identification, clonotype clustering and error correction. Lower-bound total TCR beta diversity was estimated with a nonparametric unseen species model using Euler transformation. Clones were called with MiXCR by TCRdb after fastp trimmed the public reads at Q25, and only in-frame beta chains were retained. Identical CDR3 protein sequences are pooled into one entry, listed with their most common genes and DNA. TCRdb, rather than the study authors, made the V and J calls. The sample has around 870,000 distinct CDR3 sequences on record, more than 25% of them singletons. The ten largest clones capture approximately 15% of the sample.

The chain is encoded by TRBV20-1 joined to TRBJ1-6, and TRBD1 may be the D gene, going by 5 matching bases. The sample taken for sequencing was blood. The source is a woman at least 80 years old in good health. In nucleotide form, the sequence is TGCAGTGCCACTTCCCTCGGACACGGTAATTCACCCCTCCACTTT. Its protein is CSATSLGHGNSPLHF.